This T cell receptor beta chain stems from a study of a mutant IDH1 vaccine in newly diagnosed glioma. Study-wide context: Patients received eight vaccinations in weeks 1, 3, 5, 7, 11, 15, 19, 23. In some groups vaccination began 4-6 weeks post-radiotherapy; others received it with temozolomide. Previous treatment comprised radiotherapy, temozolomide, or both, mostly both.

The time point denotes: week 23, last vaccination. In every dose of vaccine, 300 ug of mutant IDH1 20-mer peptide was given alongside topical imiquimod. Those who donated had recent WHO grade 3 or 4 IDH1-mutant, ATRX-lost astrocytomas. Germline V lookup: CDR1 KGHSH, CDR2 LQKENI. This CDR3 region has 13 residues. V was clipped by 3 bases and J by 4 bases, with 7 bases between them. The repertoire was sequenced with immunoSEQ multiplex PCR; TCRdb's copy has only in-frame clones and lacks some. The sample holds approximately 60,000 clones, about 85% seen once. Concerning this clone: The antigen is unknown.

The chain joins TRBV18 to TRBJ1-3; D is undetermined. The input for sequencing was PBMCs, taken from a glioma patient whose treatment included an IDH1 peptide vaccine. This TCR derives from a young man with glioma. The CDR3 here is CASSPYTGNTIYF. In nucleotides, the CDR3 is TGTGCCAGCTCACCCTACACGGGAAACACCATATATTTT.